This T cell receptor (beta chain) was recovered during a study of follicular helper T cells after annual influenza vaccination (dated by TCRdb to about 2017). With respect to the entire study: After each seasonal influenza vaccination, blood samples were collected on days 0, 7 and 28. To study recall of cTfh clones, some subjects were followed through successive annual vaccinations in the 2013-2014, 2014-2015 and 2015-2016 seasons. One week after vaccination, a second recruited cohort of roughly eleven subjects (Table S1) displayed a similar ICOS+CD38+ cTfh response. Six subjects had multi-year samples: four covered two vaccination seasons and two covered three seasons. The 2013-2014 samples were cryopreserved, while the 2015 samples were processed right after collection. Broad study findings and their caveats: Successive annual vaccinations recalled a recurring oligoclonal ICOS+CD38+ cTfh response that included tetramer and AIM influenza-specific clonotypes. Productive TCRB sequences were recovered from only about 10-23% of analyzed cells, so rare clonotypes could not be sampled. Day 7 ICOS+CD38+ clones were most often found later in ICOS-CD38- cTfh, suggesting that subset may serve as a memory reservoir. ICOS+CD38+ cTfh clonality correlated with the frequency of that population, and its change correlated with the change in circulating plasmablast frequency.

Library prep was done by the immunoSEQ multiplex PCR assay. Adaptive Biotechnologies carried out TCRB amplification, library preparation, sequencing and preliminary bioinformatics at Survey level resolution. For TCRB sequencing, genomic DNA from the sorted cTfh populations was amplified by multiplex PCR. The paper's processing steps were these. Clonality was calculated in R as 1 minus normalized Shannon entropy, and the Gini index was calculated with the R package ineq. Overlap score was defined as the summed counts of shared sequences divided by the total counts of all sequences in both compared samples. Shared-clonotype significance used Fisher's exact test assuming a theoretical repertoire of 10^7 TCRB sequences. Sourced from immuneACCESS, this table was stored by TCRdb with only in-frame sequences that have V and J called. A share of the clones is absent; for the studies checked, an unresolved V gene accounts for under half, and the remainder has no known explanation. V and J calls and clone size are as listed in that table; D and trimming were resolved from the DNA. The sample table contains 3,000 or so clones; only one count was recorded for approximately 79% of them. Of the sample, 1.5% falls within the top ten clones.

What this sample's time point label stands for: 2014-2015 season, pre-vaccination. Seasonal inactivated influenza vaccine (Fluvarix) was administered to adults, and sorted blood CD4 subsets were tracked by TCRB sequencing before and after vaccination. To be eligible, subjects had to be community-dwelling and could not have received an influenza vaccine during the previous 6 months. Reasons for exclusion included contraindications to influenza vaccine, substance abuse, HIV/AIDS, active malignancy, immunomodulatory medication, and active illness such as respiratory infection. At each time point, somewhere between roughly 40 and 110 mL of blood was taken. Non-naive CD4+CXCR5+PD-1+ cells were defined as circulating Tfh and were sorted into two fractions, ICOS+CD38+ and ICOS-CD38-. PBMC were isolated using Ficoll-Paque PLUS or SepMate separation. Cell subsets were sorted from PBMC on a BD FACS Aria before DNA extraction.

Regarding this clone: Which antigen it targets is not known. Nothing much larger sits one base from this clone, and base qualities are not available.

The germline V and J ends show losses of 4 bases and 5 bases respectively, and no gene match explains 12 bases of the junction. Including cysteine and phenylalanine, the CDR3 has 16 amino acids. Only CDR3 DNA is held: 48 bases, read in frame from base 1. Sequences SGHVS (CDR1) and FNYEAQ (CDR2) are obtained from the germline V gene. This sample comprised CXCR5+ CD38- circulating T follicular helper cells from blood, obtained on the day of influenza vaccination. The meaning of the sample's cell subset or site label: circulating Tfh, non-naive CD4+CXCR5+PD-1+ (ICOS+CD38+ or ICOS-CD38-). The source of this sequence is an adult who received the influenza vaccine. The chain uses TRBV7-6 and TRBJ2-5, and TRBD2 matches 8 of the central bases. The CDR3 region: CASSSGLAARGETQYF. The nucleotide sequence reads TGTGCCAGCAGCTCTGGACTAGCAGCGCGCGGGGAGACCCAGTACTTC.